This entry features one T cell receptor (beta chain) sequence. Its antigen is as yet unknown. The sample belongs to a study of cytomegalovirus exposure and HLA in healthy donors. A multiplex PCR was run with 60 Vbeta primers and 13 Jbeta primers. The repertoire was sequenced with immunoSEQ multiplex PCR; TCRdb's copy has only in-frame clones and lacks some. The data show 60,000 or so clones, with around three quarters seen just once and roughly 3.3% held by the top ten. Study-level findings and limits: Whilst most TCR sequences proved rare, a subset of public TCRs occurred across many donors.

Trimming pared 6 bases from V and 3 bases from J, leaving 15 bases between. Per germline, CDR1 MNHNS and CDR2 SASEGT. CDR3 length equals 14 residues. This chain connects TRBV6-1 to TRBJ2-7; D is ambiguous. Sequenced material: PBMCs. The TCR comes from a woman between 40 and 50 years old in good health and CMV-seropositive. Written as DNA, the CDR3 is TGTGCCAGCAGGAAGAGACATGCGATCTACGAGCAGTACTTC. Its translation: CASRKRHAIYEQYF.